A single sample gave rise to the 11 T cell receptor beta chains below, sequenced in a study of OX40 agonist ivuxolimab in advanced cancers. Repertoires were generated with immunoSEQ multiplex PCR, while TCRdb's copy carries only in-frame clones and drops some. The sample yields around 25,000 clones, 83% seen once. Sequencing was performed on CD4+ or CD8+ T cells sorted from blood, taken in a trial of the OX40 agonist ivuxolimab. These receptors were obtained from an adult with an advanced solid tumor such as melanoma, head and neck, liver or kidney cancer.

This chain connects TRBV29-1 to TRBJ1-2, with 9 bases matching TRBD1. The trim removed 4 bases at V and 8 bases at J, leaving 11 bases unmatched. Germline V gene lookup returns CDR1 SQVTM and CDR2 ANQGSEA. The CDR3 totals 14 residues. In DNA form, the CDR3 reads TGCAGCGTTGTTGGGTTACAGGGGGCGCGAGGCTACACCTTC. It yields the protein CSVVGLQGARGYTF.

This clone was seen a handful of times. The V call is TRBV5-6, the J call TRBJ2-5; tentatively, D is TRBD2 (6 bases). From germline, CDR1 is SGHDT and CDR2 YYEEEE. V lost 4 bases, J lost 3 bases, and 16 bases lay in between. This CDR3 region has 15 residues. CDR3 residues: CASSPARRGKETQYF. CDR3 nucleotides: TGTGCCAGCAGCCCGGCCCGGCGGGGCAAAGAGACCCAGTACTTC.

This sequence joins TRBV27 and TRBJ2-7, with TRBD1 matching 9 bases. Germline V gene data show CDR1 as MNHEY and CDR2 as SMNVEV (reference sequence). V shed 3 bases and J 3 bases; nucleotides not matched to a gene: 3. The CDR3 runs 14 residues. DNA of the CDR3: TGTGCCAGCAGTTTCGGGACAGGGTTCTACGAGCAGTACTTC. Encoded protein: CASSFGTGFYEQYF.

The J gene is TRBJ1-2, the V gene TRBV19; perhaps TRBD1 as D (5 bases). This CDR3 has 13 residues. Germline V gives CDR1 LNHDA, CDR2 SQIVND (reference sequence). V dropped 6 bases and J dropped 3 bases, with 11 bases sitting between them. CDR3 sequence (DNA): TGTGCCAGTAGGGAGGTGGGGGACTATGGCTACACCTTC. The encoded protein is CASREVGDYGYTF.

This clone is medium-sized (0.01 to 0.1%) within its sample. The chain employs TRBV6-5 and TRBJ1-1; tentative D call: TRBD1 (5 bases). CDR1 and CDR2 from the germline V gene are MNHEY and SVGAGI. This CDR3 spans 14 amino acids. Between the trimmed V and J ends, which lost 6 bases and 1 base, there was a span of 12 bases. The CDR3 reads CASSQGLANTEAFF. For the CDR3, the DNA is TGTGCCAGCAGCCAGGGTCTCGCGAACACTGAAGCTTTCTTT.

The rearrangement joins TRBV10-3 to TRBJ2-1; 7 bases are shared with TRBD1. This CDR3 comprises 14 residues. V shed 10 bases and J 5 bases; nucleotides not matched to a gene: 11. Germline V gene data show CDR1 as ENHRY and CDR2 as SYGVKD. The CDR3 loop reads CATRKGARNNEQFF. For the CDR3, the DNA is TGTGCCACCCGTAAGGGGGCGCGCAACAATGAGCAGTTCTTC.

This clone has a single count. The chain employs TRBV29-1 and TRBJ2-1; 8 bases line up with TRBD1. Germline CDR1 reads SQVTM; CDR2 reads ANQGSEA. This CDR3 has 14 residues. V was pared by 7 bases and J by 6 bases, with 11 bases of the junction left unmatched. The CDR3 sequence is CSGNGQGEVNEQFF. The CDR3 bases are TGCAGCGGAAACGGACAGGGTGAGGTCAATGAGCAGTTCTTC.

This clone appeared once. The rearrangement joins TRBV15 to TRBJ2-1, with D tentatively TRBD1 or TRBD2 (5 bases each). Trimming removed 3 bases from V and 5 bases from J, with 17 bases in between. The CDR3 has 16 amino acids. Per germline, CDR1 LNHNV and CDR2 YYDKDF (reference sequence). CDR3 amino acids: CATSSTSGPQHNEQFF. The CDR3 nucleotides read TGTGCCACCAGCAGCACCTCGGGGCCCCAACACAATGAGCAGTTCTTC.

The CDR3: CASRHTEAFF. The CDR3 DNA sequence: TGTGCCAGCAGACACACTGAAGCTTTCTTT. This rearrangement joins TRBV2 to TRBJ1-1; D gene uncertain. The V and J ends lost 6 bases and 3 bases respectively, with 2 bases between them. This CDR3 is built from 10 residues. Germline V gene data show CDR1 as SNHLY and CDR2 as FYNNEI.

The gene calls are TRBV27 and TRBJ2-3; TRBD1 or TRBD2 may be the D gene (5 bases each). CDR1 and CDR2 (germline): MNHEY, SMNVEV (reference sequence). Trimming stripped 4 bases from V and 4 bases from J, with 12 bases between. The CDR3 consists of 14 residues. CDR3 loop: CASSSVGAADTQYF. CDR3 sequence (DNA): TGTGCCAGCAGTTCAGTCGGGGCTGCAGATACGCAGTATTTT.

The chain combines TRBV19 with TRBJ2-7; D possibly uses TRBD1 or TRBD2 (6 bases each). In germline, CDR1 is LNHDA, CDR2 SQIVND (reference sequence). This CDR3 spans 14 amino acids. Trimming shortened V by 5 bases and J by 0 bases, and 11 bases separated the two germline ends. CDR3 protein: CASSWGAPSYEQYF. CDR3 in DNA: TGTGCCAGTAGTTGGGGGGCACCCTCCTACGAGCAGTACTTC.